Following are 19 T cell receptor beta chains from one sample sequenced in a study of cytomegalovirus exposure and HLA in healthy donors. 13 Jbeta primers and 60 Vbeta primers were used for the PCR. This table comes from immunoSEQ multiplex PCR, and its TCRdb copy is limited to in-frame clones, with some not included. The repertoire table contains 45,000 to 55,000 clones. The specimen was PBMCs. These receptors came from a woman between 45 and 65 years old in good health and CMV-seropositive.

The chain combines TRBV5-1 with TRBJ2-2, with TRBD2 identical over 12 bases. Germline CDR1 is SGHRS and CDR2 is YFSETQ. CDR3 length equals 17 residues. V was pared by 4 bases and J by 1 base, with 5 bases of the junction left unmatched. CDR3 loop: CASSPGLAGMNTGELFF. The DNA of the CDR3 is TGCGCCAGCAGCCCCGGACTAGCGGGGATGAACACCGGGGAGCTGTTTTTT.

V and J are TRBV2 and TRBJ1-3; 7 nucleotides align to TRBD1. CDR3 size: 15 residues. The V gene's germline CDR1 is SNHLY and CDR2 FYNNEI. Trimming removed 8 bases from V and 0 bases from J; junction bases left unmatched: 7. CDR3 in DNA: TGTGCCAGCTTATCACAGGGGAGCTCTGGAAACACCATATATTTT. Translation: CASLSQGSSGNTIYF.

CDR3 sequence (DNA): TGTGCCAGCAGCCCCCAGCGGGAGGGAGGGTACGAGCAGTACTTC. Translation: CASSPQREGGYEQYF. V usage is TRBV5-4 and J usage is TRBJ2-7; 10 nucleotides line up with TRBD2. This CDR3 has 15 residues. Germline CDR1 is SGHNT and CDR2 is YYREEE (reference sequence). V dropped 4 bases and J dropped 4; count of bases not matched to a gene: 8.

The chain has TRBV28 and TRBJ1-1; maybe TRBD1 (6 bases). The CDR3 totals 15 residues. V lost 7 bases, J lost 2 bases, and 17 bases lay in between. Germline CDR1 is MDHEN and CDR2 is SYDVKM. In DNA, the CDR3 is TGTGCCAGCATCCCCCCCAGGGGTGCAAACACTGAAGCTTTCTTT. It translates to CASIPPRGANTEAFF.

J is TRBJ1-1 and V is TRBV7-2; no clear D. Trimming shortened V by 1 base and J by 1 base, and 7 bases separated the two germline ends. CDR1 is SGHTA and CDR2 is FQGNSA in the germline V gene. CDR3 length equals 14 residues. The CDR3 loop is CASSLVLANTEAFF. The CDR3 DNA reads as TGTGCCAGCAGCTTAGTCTTAGCGAACACTGAAGCTTTCTTT.

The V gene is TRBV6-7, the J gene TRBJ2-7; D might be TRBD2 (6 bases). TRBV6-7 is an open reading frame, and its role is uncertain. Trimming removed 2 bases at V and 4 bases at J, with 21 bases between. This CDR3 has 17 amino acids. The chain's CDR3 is CASSYRTTGAKGYEQYF. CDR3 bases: TGTGCCAGCAGTTACCGGACTACGGGTGCGAAAGGATACGAGCAGTACTTC.

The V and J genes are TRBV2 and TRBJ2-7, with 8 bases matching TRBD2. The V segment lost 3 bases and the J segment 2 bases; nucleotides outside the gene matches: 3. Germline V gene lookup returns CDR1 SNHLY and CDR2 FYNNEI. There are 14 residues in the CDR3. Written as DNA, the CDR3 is TGTGCCAGCAGTGAGACTAGCGCGACCTACGAGCAGTACTTC. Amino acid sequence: CASSETSATYEQYF.

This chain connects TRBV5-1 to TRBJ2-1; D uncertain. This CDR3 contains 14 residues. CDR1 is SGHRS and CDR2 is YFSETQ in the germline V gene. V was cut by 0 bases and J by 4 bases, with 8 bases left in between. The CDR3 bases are TGCGCCAGCAGCTTGGCGCAGATTTACAATGAGCAGTTCTTC. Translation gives CASSLAQIYNEQFF.

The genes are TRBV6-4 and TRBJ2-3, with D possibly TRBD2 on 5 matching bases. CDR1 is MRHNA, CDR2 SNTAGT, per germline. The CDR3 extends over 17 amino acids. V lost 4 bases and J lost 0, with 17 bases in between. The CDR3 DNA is TGTGCCAGCAGTGCCGTCTTTACTAGAACTAGCACAGATACGCAGTATTTT. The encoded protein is CASSAVFTRTSTDTQYF.

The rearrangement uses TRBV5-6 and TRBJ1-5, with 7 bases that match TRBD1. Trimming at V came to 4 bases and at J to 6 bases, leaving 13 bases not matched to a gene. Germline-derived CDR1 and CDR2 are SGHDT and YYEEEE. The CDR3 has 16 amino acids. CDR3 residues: CASSRTVDRDTQPQHF. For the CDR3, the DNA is TGTGCCAGCAGCCGTACGGTCGACAGGGATACTCAGCCCCAGCATTTT.

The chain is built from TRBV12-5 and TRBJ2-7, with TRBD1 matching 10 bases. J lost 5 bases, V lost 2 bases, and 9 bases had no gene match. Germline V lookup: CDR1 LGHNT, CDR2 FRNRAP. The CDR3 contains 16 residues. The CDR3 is CASGLTPTGGRNEQYF. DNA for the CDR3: TGTGCTAGTGGTTTGACCCCGACAGGGGGCCGCAACGAGCAGTACTTC.

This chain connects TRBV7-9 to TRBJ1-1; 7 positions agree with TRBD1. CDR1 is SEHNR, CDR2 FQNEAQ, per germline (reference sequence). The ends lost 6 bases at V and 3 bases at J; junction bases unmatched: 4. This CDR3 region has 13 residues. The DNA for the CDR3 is TGTGCCAGCAGACCAACAGGGGACACTGAAGCTTTCTTT. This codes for CASRPTGDTEAFF. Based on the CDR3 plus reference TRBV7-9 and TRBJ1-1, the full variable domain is DTGVSQNPRHKITKRGQNVTFRCDPISEHNRLYWYRQTLGQGPEFLTYFQNEAQLEKSRLLSDRFSAERPKGSFSTLEIQRTEQGDSAMYLCASRPTGDTEAFFGQGTRLTVV.

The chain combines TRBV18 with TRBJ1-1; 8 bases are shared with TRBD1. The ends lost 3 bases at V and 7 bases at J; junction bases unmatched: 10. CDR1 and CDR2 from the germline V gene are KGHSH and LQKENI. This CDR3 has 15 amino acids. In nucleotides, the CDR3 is TGTGCCAGCTCACCCCTCGACAGGGGAGGGATTGAAGCTTTCTTT. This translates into CASSPLDRGGIEAFF. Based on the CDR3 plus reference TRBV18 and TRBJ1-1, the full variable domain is NAGVMQNPRHLVRRRGQEARLRCSPMKGHSHVYWYRQLPEEGLKFMVYLQKENIIDESGMPKERFSAEFPKEGPSILRIQQVVRGDSAAYFCASSPLDRGGIEAFFGQGTRLTVV.

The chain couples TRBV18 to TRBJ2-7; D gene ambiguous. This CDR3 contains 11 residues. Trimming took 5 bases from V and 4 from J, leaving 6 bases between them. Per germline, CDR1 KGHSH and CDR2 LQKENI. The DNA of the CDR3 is TGTGCCAGCTCAGGGCGATACGAGCAGTACTTC. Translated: CASSGRYEQYF.

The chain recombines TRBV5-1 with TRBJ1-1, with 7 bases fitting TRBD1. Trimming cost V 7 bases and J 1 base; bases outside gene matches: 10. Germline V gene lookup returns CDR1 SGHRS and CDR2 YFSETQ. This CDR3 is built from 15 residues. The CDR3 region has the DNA TGCGCCAGCGGCCGACAGGGAATCGGGAACACTGAAGCTTTCTTT. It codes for CASGRQGIGNTEAFF. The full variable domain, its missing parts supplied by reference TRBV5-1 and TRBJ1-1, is KAGVTQTPRYLIKTRGQQVTLSCSPISGHRSVSWYQQTPGQGLQFLFEYFSETQRNKGNFPGRFSGRQFSNSRSEMNVSTLELGDSALYLCASGRQGIGNTEAFFGQGTRLTVV.

CDR3 protein: CASSGVLIGTEDQPQHF. DNA of the CDR3: TGTGCCAGCAGTGGGGTCCTAATCGGGACAGAGGATCAGCCCCAGCATTTT. V and J are TRBV6-1 and TRBJ1-5; TRBD1 matches 7 bases. The CDR3 runs 17 residues. The J segment lost 5 bases and the V segment lost 4 bases, leaving 14 bases of the junction unmatched. The V gene's germline CDR1 is MNHNS and CDR2 SASEGT.

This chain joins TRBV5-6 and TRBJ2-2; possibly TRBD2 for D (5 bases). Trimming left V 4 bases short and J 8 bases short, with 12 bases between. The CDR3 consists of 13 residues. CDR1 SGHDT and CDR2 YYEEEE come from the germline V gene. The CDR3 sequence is CASSISIAGELFF. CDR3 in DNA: TGTGCCAGCAGCATTAGTATAGCGGGGGAGCTGTTTTTT.

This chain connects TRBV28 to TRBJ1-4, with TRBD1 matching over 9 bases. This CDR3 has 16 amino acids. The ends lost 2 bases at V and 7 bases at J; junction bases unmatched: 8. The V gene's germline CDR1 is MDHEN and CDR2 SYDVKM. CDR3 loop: CASSLGVGTGLEKLFF. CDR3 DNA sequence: TGTGCCAGCAGTTTAGGGGTGGGGACAGGGCTTGAAAAACTGTTTTTT.

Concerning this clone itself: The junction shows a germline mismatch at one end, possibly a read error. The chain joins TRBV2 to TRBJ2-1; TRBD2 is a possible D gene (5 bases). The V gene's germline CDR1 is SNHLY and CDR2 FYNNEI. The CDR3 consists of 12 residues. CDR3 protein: CASSENGRAGIF. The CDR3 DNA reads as TGTGCCAGCAGTGAAAATGGACGGGCCGGGATCTTC.